The TCR beta chain described here comes from a study of blood T cell repertoires in COVID-19 (dated by TCRdb to the early 2020s). For the wider study: Samples from collaborators originated in the United States, Italy and Spain and spanned both the acute and convalescent phases of COVID-19. The material from the prospective study consisted of cDNA or gDNA derived from T cells, B-cell-depleted T cells, or PBMCs. Deeply sampled blood TCRbeta repertoires from subjects exposed to, actively infected with, or recovered from COVID-19 were included in the dataset. A freely available public database, intended as a resource for researchers studying the immune response to SARS-CoV-2, is where the repertoires were released. Samples came from the ongoing ImmuneRACE study (first 160 participants) plus 1,254 subjects from 6 global collaborators. A de-identified subject ID, COVID-19 status, age in years and sex were almost always included in the sample metadata. HLA class I and class II types, where available, came from metadata supplied by the sample provider rather than from assay-based typing.

TCRbeta CDR3 regions were amplified from genomic DNA by means of the immunoSEQ Assay, a bias-controlled multiplex PCR. Per the original workflow: The number of nucleated cells in each sample was estimated from the amplification of reference gene primers within the assay. To quantify the absolute abundance of each unique TCRbeta CDR3 rearrangement, sequence reads were collapsed and filtered. For each sample, productive Simpson clonality was calculated as the square root of Simpson's diversity index across productive rearrangements. TCRdb carries this immuneACCESS record with in-frame sequences only. Its versions omit some clonotypes, under half of them owing to an unresolved V gene in the studies checked, with the rest unexplained. V, J and clone size are taken as reported in that table, and D and trimming were inferred from the DNA itself. The sample includes about 340,000 clones, with about 89% observed a single time. The ten largest clones capture 6% to 7% of the sample.

The CDR3 runs 13 residues from the cysteine to the phenylalanine. Only the CDR3 DNA is retained, 39 bases long and in frame from the first base. The germline V gene (reference sequence) sets CDR1 to LNHNV and CDR2 to YYDKDF. V loses 2 bases of germline sequence and J loses 4 bases, and the interval between the two ends is 6 bases. One collaborating source in Seattle enrolled patients during active infection and followed them longitudinally through the course of disease. Each collaborating institution followed its own protocols to collect whole blood in K2EDTA tubes. For TCRbeta analysis, collaborators shipped samples as frozen whole blood, isolated PBMCs, or DNA extracted from either of those sample types. In the case of this clone: Its antigen is not yet known. Base quality data are lacking; no much larger clone is found one base away.

Study-level results and caveats: How much clinical and demographic metadata was included differed by source and by participant, and the metadata was provided uncurated.

The source of this sequence is a woman in her fifties or sixties with COVID-19, enrolled during active disease. The sequenced sample was peripheral blood. The receptor chain draws on TRBV15 and TRBJ1-5, with TRBD1 as a weak D call on 6 bases. At the DNA level, the sequence is TGTGCCACCAGCAGACAGGGGAATCAGCCCCAGCATTTT. Translated, it reads CATSRQGNQPQHF.